These T cell receptor beta chains were read from a single sample in a study of shared clonotypes between healthy human individuals. Here immunoSEQ multiplex PCR was the method, and the copy in TCRdb shows in-frame clones only, minus some. The sample carries fewer than 400,000 clones, around 72% recorded once. The sequencing input was memory CD4+ T cells sorted from blood. Receptor source: a man younger than 40 in good health. CDR3s include the opening cysteine and the closing phenylalanine or tryptophan. D genes are given only for firm matches. For some rows the clone size is stated as once, few or many, or as a class when expanded; others skip it.

j_call | v_call | d_call | clone_size | cdr3_nt | cdr3_aa
TRBJ2-2 | TRBV5-6 | NA | NA | TGTGCCAGCAGCTTGGGTGAATGGAACACCGGGGAGCTGTTTTTT | CASSLGEWNTGELFF
TRBJ2-1 | TRBV18 | TRBD2 | NA | TGTGCCAGCTCACCGGCTAGCGGGTCTTACAATGAGCAGTTCTTC | CASSPASGSYNEQFF
TRBJ2-3 | TRBV13 | NA | once | TGTGCCAGCAGCTCAAGACGAGGCACAGATACGCAGTATTTT | CASSSRRGTDTQYF
TRBJ1-5 | TRBV27 | NA | few | TGTGCCAGCAGTTTTCAGGGTCTCCAGCCCCAGCATTTT | CASSFQGLQPQHF
TRBJ2-7 | TRBV7-8 | NA | NA | TGTGCCAGCAGCTTATCGACAGAGAGCTCCTACGAGCAGTACTTC | CASSLSTESSYEQYF
TRBJ2-1 | TRBV9 | TRBD2 | NA | TGTGCCAGCAGCGCAAAACTAGCGGGAGCCCCCACGAACAATGAGCAGTTCTTC | CASSAKLAGAPTNNEQFF
TRBJ2-7 | TRBV5-1 | NA | few | TGCGCCAGCAGCTTGAGGGGAGGGACAACTAAAGCGTCCTACGAGCAGTACTTC | CASSLRGGTTKASYEQYF
TRBJ2-5 | TRBV5-4 | TRBD1 | NA | TGTGCCAGCAGCTTAGGGACAGGCACCCGCCAAGAGACCCAGTACTTC | CASSLGTGTRQETQYF
TRBJ2-6 | TRBV30 | NA | NA | TGTGCCTACCAATACCAGGGGAAGAGTGGGGCCAACGTCCTGACTTTC | CAYQYQGKSGANVLTF
TRBJ2-5 | TRBV4-3 | TRBD2 | NA | TGCGCCAGCAGCCAAGAACCTAGCGGGAGGGCGATGGAGACCCAGTACTTC | CASSQEPSGRAMETQYF
TRBJ1-5 | TRBV6-5 | NA | few | TGTGCCAGCAGCTGGACAGTGGGCAATCAGCCCCAGCATTTT | CASSWTVGNQPQHF
TRBJ2-2 | TRBV19 | TRBD1 | NA | TGTGCCAGTAGTATACAGGGGGCACACACCGGGGAGCTGTTTTTT | CASSIQGAHTGELFF
TRBJ1-2 | TRBV7-9 | TRBD1 | NA | TGTGCCAGCAGCTTCAGGGGGACATATGGCTACACCTTC | CASSFRGTYGYTF
TRBJ1-1 | TRBV25-1 | TRBD1 | NA | TGTGCCAGCAGAGTCGACTCCGGGACAGGGAGTGAAGCTTTCTTT | CASRVDSGTGSEAFF
TRBJ1-2 | TRBV5-1 | TRBD1 | NA | TGCGCCAGCAGGACTGACACCGGACAGGGGGCGGACTATGGCTACACCTTC | CASRTDTGQGADYGYTF
TRBJ1-1 | TRBV5-6 | TRBD1 | NA | TGTGCCAGCAGCTTGGACAGGGGGAGCATGAACACTGAAGCTTTCTTT | CASSLDRGSMNTEAFF
TRBJ2-3 | TRBV27 | NA | NA | TGTGCCAGCAGTTCGGTAGATACGCAGTATTTT | CASSSVDTQYF
TRBJ2-7 | TRBV30 | NA | NA | TGTGCCTCCCGGGGCTCCTACGAGCAGTACTTC | CASRGSYEQYF
TRBJ2-7 | TRBV5-1 | NA | NA | TGCGCCAGCAGCCCGAGCGGTGTTGCCTACGAGCAGTACTTC | CASSPSGVAYEQYF
TRBJ2-3 | TRBV7-2 | NA | NA | TGTGCCAGCAGCCCCAGTCTGGCCGGATCCTCAGATACGCAGTATTTT | CASSPSLAGSSDTQYF
TRBJ2-3 | TRBV5-8 | TRBD2 | NA | TGTGCTACGAATCGTGTTAGCGGGAGCAGAGGATTT | CATNRVSGSRGF
TRBJ2-7 | TRBV11-3 | NA | NA | TGTGCCAGCAGCCCACGAGATGGGGTCGAGCAGTACTTC | CASSPRDGVEQYF
TRBJ2-1 | TRBV5-1 | NA | NA | TGCGCCAGCAGCTGGGCGGGCACCCATGAGCAGTTCTTC | CASSWAGTHEQFF
TRBJ2-3 | TRBV5-1 | NA | NA | TGCGCCAGCAGCTTGGTGGGGGCTAGCACAGATACGCAGTATTTT | CASSLVGASTDTQYF
TRBJ1-1 | TRBV7-3 | NA | NA | TGTGCCAGCAGCTTAAATGTTCCGGGGCGAGAGGGTGAAGCTTTCTTT | CASSLNVPGREGEAFF
TRBJ2-1 | TRBV11-2 | NA | NA | TGTGCCAGCAGCTTTGAGCAGAGCTCCTACAATGAGCAGTTCTTC | CASSFEQSSYNEQFF
TRBJ2-1 | TRBV11-3 | NA | once | TGTGCCAGCAGCCCTAGACAGGGAGGGAGTGAGCAGTTCTTC | CASSPRQGGSEQFF
TRBJ2-5 | TRBV6-1 | NA | NA | TGTGCCAGCAGTTCTCGCGGGACCCAGTACTTC | CASSSRGTQYF
TRBJ1-5 | TRBV29-1 | NA | NA | TGCAGCGCTGGGGGCGGGGGGGATCAGCCCCAGCATTTT | CSAGGGGDQPQHF
TRBJ2-7 | TRBV7-3 | TRBD2 | few | TGTGCCAGCAGCTTAAGCGGGGGTCACATCTACGAGCAGTACTTC | CASSLSGGHIYEQYF
TRBJ2-5 | TRBV14 | TRBD2 | NA | TGTGCCAGCAGCCAAACCACGGGGGGTAGGCAGACCCAGTACTTC | CASSQTTGGRQTQYF
TRBJ1-3 | TRBV6-5 | TRBD1 | few | TGTGCCAGCAGTTACGAGGAGGGGGCGGGAAACACCATATATTTT | CASSYEEGAGNTIYF
TRBJ1-1 | TRBV6-5 | NA | NA | TGTGCCAGTTACAGGCGACTGAACACTGAAGCTTTCTTT | CASYRRLNTEAFF
TRBJ2-1 | TRBV4-2 | TRBD1 | NA | TGTGCCAGCAGCTACCTACGGACAGGGGGGCGCAGTGAGCAATTCTTC | CASSYLRTGGRSEQFF
TRBJ1-3 | TRBV25-1 | NA | once | TGTGCCAGCAGAGGCGTCGGAGGGGCTGGAAACACCATATATTTT | CASRGVGGAGNTIYF
TRBJ2-3 | TRBV2 | TRBD2 | NA | TGTGCCAGCAGTGAACGGAGCGGGAGGTCCAGCACAGATACGCAGTATTTT | CASSERSGRSSTDTQYF
TRBJ2-5 | TRBV9 | NA | NA | TGTGCCAGCAGCCCACGCGAGGGAGGAGAGACCCAGTACTTC | CASSPREGGETQYF
TRBJ2-7 | TRBV5-6 | NA | NA | TGTGCCAGCAGCAGACGTCTGACTAGATTCTCCGAGCAGTACTTC | CASSRRLTRFSEQYF
TRBJ2-7 | TRBV18 | TRBD1 | NA | TGTGCCAGCTCACGTCGACAGGGGATGGGCTCCTACGAGCAGTACTTC | CASSRRQGMGSYEQYF
TRBJ2-7 | TRBV9 | TRBD2 | NA | TGTGCCAGCAGCGTAGGGGGTCCTAGCGGGAGCTCCCACGAGCAGTACTTC | CASSVGGPSGSSHEQYF
TRBJ2-3 | TRBV10-2 | NA | NA | TGCGCCAGCAACGACAGAAGTAGCACAGATACGCAGTATTTT | CASNDRSSTDTQYF
TRBJ2-1 | TRBV5-4 | NA | NA | TGTGCCAGCAGCTTGATGGCACTGAGCTCCTACAATGAGCAGTTCTTC | CASSLMALSSYNEQFF
TRBJ1-5 | TRBV19 | NA | many | TGTGCCAGTAGTATATGGCAGGGGACACCCCGGAATCAGCCCCAGCATTTT | CASSIWQGTPRNQPQHF
TRBJ1-1 | TRBV7-9 | NA | NA | TGTGCCAGCAGCTTAACGGGGGCGAACACTGAAGCTTTCTTT | CASSLTGANTEAFF
TRBJ2-2 | TRBV7-8 | NA | NA | TGTGCCAGCAGCTTCCCCAGGGTGAACACCGGGGAGCTGTTTTTT | CASSFPRVNTGELFF
TRBJ2-7 | TRBV28 | TRBD2 | NA | TGTGCCAGCCGACTAGCGGCAACCTACGAGCAGTACTTC | CASRLAATYEQYF
TRBJ2-7 | TRBV11-2 | NA | NA | TGTGCCAGCAGCTTAAGCCAAGTCCCCTACGAGCAGTACTTC | CASSLSQVPYEQYF
TRBJ2-1 | TRBV29-1 | TRBD2 | NA | TGCAGCGTCCGACCTAGCGGGAGTAACTACAATGAGCAGTTCTTC | CSVRPSGSNYNEQFF
TRBJ2-7 | TRBV10-2 | TRBD2 | once | TGCGCCAGCAGTGAGTCCCTAGCGGTAGCCTACGAGCAGTACTTC | CASSESLAVAYEQYF
TRBJ2-2 | TRBV5-1 | NA | NA | TGCGCCAGCAGCTTGGCTAGTACCGGGGAGCTGTTTTTT | CASSLASTGELFF
TRBJ2-7 | TRBV5-4 | NA | NA | TGTGCCAGCAGCTTGGAGGTACGGCAGGGCTTGGGGGAGCAGTACTTC | CASSLEVRQGLGEQYF
TRBJ2-3 | TRBV4-3 | TRBD2 | NA | TGCGCCAGCAGCCAAGATCTAAGCGGGAGGACAGATACGCAGTATTTT | CASSQDLSGRTDTQYF
TRBJ2-1 | TRBV5-1 | NA | few | TGCGCCAGCAGCTTGGTGGAGAGAGGTGTAGATGAGCAGTTCTTC | CASSLVERGVDEQFF
TRBJ2-2 | TRBV18 | NA | NA | TGTGCCAGCTCACCCGGGGCAAGGCGCACCGGGGAGCTGTTTTTT | CASSPGARRTGELFF